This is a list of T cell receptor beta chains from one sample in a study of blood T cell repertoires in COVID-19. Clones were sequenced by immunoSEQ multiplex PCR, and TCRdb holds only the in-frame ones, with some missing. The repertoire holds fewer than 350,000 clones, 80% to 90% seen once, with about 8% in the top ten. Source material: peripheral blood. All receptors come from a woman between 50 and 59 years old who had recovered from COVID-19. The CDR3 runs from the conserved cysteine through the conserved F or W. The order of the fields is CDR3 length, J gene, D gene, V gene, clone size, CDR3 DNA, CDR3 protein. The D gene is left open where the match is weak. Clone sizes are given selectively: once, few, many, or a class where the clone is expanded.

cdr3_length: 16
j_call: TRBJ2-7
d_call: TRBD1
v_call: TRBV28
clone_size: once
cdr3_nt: TGTGCCAGCAGTTCGACACAGGGGAGTCTTCAGTACGAGCAGTACTTC
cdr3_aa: CASSSTQGSLQYEQYF

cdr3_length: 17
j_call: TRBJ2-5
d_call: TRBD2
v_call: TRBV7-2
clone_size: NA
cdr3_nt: TGTGCCAGCAGCTCCGGGACTAGCGGGGGGGCGGGAGAGACCCAGTACTTC
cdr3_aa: CASSSGTSGGAGETQYF

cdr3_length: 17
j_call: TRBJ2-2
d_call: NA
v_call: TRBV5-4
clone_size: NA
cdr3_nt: TGTGCCAGCAGCTTGGCCTTTGGGGGGGCATTCACCGGGGAGCTGTTTTTT
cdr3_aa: CASSLAFGGAFTGELFF

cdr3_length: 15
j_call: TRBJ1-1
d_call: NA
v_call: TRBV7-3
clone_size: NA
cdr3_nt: TGTGCCAGCAGAAACCCAGGGAAGGGTAACACTGAAGCTTTCTTT
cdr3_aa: CASRNPGKGNTEAFF

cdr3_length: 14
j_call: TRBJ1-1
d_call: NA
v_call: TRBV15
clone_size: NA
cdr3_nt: TGTGCCACCAGCAGAGCAATACTAATTAACAGGGTGAGCTTT
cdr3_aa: CATSRAILINRVSF

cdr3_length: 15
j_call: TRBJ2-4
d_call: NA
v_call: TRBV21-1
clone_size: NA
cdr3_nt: TGTGCCAGCAGCAAAGCGCTTCCAGGGGAAAACATTCAGTACTTC
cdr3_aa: CASSKALPGENIQYF

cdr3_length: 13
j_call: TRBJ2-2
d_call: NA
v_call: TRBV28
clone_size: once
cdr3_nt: TGTGCCTTATCAGGAGGGCCTCCCGGGGAGCTGTTTTTT
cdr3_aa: CALSGGPPGELFF

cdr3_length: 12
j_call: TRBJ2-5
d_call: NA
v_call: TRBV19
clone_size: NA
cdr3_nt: TGTGCCAGCGGCCCAGGGCAGGAGACCCAGTACTTC
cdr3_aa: CASGPGQETQYF

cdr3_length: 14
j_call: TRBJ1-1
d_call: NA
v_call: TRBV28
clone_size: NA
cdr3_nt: TGTGCCAGCAGTTTTGTGACCAGGGGTTCACCAGCTTTCTTT
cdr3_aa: CASSFVTRGSPAFF

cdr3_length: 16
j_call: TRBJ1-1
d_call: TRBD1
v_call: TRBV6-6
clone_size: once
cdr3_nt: TGTGCCAGCAGTGCGGGACAGGGTGAGGGGAACACTGAAGCTTTCTTT
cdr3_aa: CASSAGQGEGNTEAFF

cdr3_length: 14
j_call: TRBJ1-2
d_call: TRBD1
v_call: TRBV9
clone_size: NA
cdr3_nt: TGTGCCAGCAGCGCGACAGGGCAGAACTATGGCTACACCTTC
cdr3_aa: CASSATGQNYGYTF

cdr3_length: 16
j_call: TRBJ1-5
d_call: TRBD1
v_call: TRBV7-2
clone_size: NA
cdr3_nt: TGTGCCAGCAGCTTAGGACAGGGGGGTAGCAATCAGCCCCAGCATTTT
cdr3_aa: CASSLGQGGSNQPQHF

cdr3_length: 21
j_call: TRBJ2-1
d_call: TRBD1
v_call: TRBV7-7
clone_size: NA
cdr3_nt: TGTGCTAGCAGCTTAGCCCCGGGACAGGGATCTAGCGGAGGCTCCTACAATGAGCAGTTCTTC
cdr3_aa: CASSLAPGQGSSGGSYNEQFF

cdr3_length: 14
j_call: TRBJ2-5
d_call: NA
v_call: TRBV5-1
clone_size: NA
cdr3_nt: TGCGCCAGCAGCTTGGTGGAGGGCTGGGAGACCCAGTACTTC
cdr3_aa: CASSLVEGWETQYF

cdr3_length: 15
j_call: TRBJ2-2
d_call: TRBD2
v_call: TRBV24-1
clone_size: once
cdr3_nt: TGTGCCACCAGTGACCCGGGAGGGGTGGCCGGGGAGCTGTTTTTT
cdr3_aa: CATSDPGGVAGELFF

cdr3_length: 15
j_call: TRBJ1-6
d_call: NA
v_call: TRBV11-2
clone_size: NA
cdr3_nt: TGTGCCAGCAGCCCCACTAGCTCCTATAATTCACCCCTCCACTTT
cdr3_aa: CASSPTSSYNSPLHF

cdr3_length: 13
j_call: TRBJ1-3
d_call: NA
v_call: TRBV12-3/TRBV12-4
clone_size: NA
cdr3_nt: TGTGCCAGCAGCCAGGGTAGGGGAAACACCATATATTTT
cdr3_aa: CASSQGRGNTIYF

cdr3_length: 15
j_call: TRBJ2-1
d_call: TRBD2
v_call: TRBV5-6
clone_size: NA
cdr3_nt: TGTGCCAGCAGCCAGAGGACGGGGGGTAGAGGTGAGCAGTTCTTC
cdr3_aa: CASSQRTGGRGEQFF

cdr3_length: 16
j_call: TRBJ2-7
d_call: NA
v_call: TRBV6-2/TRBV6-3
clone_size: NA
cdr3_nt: TGTGCCAGCAGCCCACTTAATTTAGCGGTCTCGGGCGAGCAGTACTTC
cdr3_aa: CASSPLNLAVSGEQYF

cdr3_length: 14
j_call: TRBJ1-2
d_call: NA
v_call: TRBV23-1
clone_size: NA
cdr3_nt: TGCGCCAGCAGTCACACCGGGAGCTTGCATGGCTACACCTTC
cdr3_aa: CASSHTGSLHGYTF

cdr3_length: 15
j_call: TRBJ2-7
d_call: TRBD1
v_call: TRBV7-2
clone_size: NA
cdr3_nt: TGTGCCAGCAGCTTATATACAGGGGCGGCCTACGAGCAGTACTTC
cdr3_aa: CASSLYTGAAYEQYF

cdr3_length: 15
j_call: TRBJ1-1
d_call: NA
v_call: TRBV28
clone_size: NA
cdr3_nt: TGTGCCAGCAGTTTTAATGGGGCCCAGGGCACTGAAGCTTTCTTT
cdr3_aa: CASSFNGAQGTEAFF

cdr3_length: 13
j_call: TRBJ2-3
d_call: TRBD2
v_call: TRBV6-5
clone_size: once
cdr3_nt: TGTGCCAGCAGACGGGACTACGCAGATACGCAGTATTTT
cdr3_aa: CASRRDYADTQYF

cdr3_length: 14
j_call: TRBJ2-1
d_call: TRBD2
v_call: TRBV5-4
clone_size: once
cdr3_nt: TGTGCCAGCAGCCTGACGGGCGGGGGGGATGAGCAGTTCTTC
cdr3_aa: CASSLTGGGDEQFF

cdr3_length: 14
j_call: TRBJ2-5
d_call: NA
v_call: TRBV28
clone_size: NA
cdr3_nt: TGTGCCAGCAGTTCCCAGAAATACCAAGAGACCCAGTACTTC
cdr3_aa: CASSSQKYQETQYF

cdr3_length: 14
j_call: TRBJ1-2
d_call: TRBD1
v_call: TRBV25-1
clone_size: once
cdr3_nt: TGTGCCAGCAGTCCCATGGACAGGGATGATGGCTACACCTTC
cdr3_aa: CASSPMDRDDGYTF

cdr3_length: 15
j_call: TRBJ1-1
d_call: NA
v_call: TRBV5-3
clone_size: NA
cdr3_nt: TGTGCCAGAAGCCGGGGTTCAAACATGAACACTGAAGCTTTCTTT
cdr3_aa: CARSRGSNMNTEAFF

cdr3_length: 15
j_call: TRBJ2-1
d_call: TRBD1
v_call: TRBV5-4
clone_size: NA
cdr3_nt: TGTGCCATCCCGAAGACAGGGAATTCCTACAATGAGCAGTTCTTC
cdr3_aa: CAIPKTGNSYNEQFF

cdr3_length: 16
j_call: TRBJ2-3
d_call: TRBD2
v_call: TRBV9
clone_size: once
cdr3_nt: TGTGCCAGCAGCGTAGGACTAGCTCTTAGCACAGATACGCAGTATTTT
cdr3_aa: CASSVGLALSTDTQYF

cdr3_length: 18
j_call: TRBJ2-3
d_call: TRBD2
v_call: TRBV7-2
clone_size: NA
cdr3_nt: TGTGCCAGCAGCCTCCGACTAGCGGGGGGGCCTAGCACAGATACGCAGTATTTT
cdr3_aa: CASSLRLAGGPSTDTQYF

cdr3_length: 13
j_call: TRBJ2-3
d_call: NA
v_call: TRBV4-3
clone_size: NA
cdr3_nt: TGCGCCAGCAGCCAAGAATCAGGGGATACGCAGTATTTT
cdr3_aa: CASSQESGDTQYF

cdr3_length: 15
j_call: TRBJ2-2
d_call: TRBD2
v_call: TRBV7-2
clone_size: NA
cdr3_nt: TGTGCCAGCAGCTTGATAGCGGGAAACACCGGGGAGCTGTTTTTT
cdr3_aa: CASSLIAGNTGELFF

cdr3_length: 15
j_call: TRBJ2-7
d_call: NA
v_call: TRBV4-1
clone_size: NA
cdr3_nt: TGCGCCAGCAGCCAAGATCTACAGGGAAGGAGGGAGCAGTACTTC
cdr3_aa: CASSQDLQGRREQYF

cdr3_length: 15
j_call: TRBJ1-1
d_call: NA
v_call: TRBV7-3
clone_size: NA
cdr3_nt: TGTGCCAGCAGCCCAGGCAGGCTGAGTGGCACTGAAGCTTTCTTT
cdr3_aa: CASSPGRLSGTEAFF

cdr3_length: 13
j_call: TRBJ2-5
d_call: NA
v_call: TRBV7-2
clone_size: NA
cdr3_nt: TGTGCCAGCAGCTTCGGGGGATCGGAGACCCAGTACTTC
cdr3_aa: CASSFGGSETQYF

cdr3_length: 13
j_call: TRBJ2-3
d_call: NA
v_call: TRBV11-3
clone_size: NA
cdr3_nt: TGTGCCAGCAGCTTAGACGTGTCTGATACGCAGTATTTT
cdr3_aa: CASSLDVSDTQYF

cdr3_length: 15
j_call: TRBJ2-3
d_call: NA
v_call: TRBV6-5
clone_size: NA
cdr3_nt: TGTGCCAGCAGTCAATTGGGCGGGGGCACAGATACGCAGTATTTT
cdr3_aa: CASSQLGGGTDTQYF

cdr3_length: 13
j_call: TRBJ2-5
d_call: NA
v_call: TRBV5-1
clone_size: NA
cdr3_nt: TGCGCCAGCAGCTTCAACGGGGGAGAGACCCAGTACTTC
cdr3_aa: CASSFNGGETQYF

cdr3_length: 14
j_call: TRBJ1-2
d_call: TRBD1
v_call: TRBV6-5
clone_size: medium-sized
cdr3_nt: TGTGCCAGCAGTTACTCGACAGGGGGCTATGGCTACACCTTC
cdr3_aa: CASSYSTGGYGYTF

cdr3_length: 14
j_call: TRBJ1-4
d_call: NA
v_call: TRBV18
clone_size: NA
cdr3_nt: TGTGCCAGCTCACCAGCGGGGAGCCTTGAAAAACTGTTTTTT
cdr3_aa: CASSPAGSLEKLFF

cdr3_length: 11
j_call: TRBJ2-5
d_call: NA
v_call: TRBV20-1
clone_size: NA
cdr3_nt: TGCAGTACCCGGGACCAAGAGACCCAGTACTTC
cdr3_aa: CSTRDQETQYF

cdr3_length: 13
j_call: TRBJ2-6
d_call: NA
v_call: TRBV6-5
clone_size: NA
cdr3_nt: TGTGCCAGCAGGGAGTCTGGGGCCAACGTCCTGACTTTC
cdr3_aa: CASRESGANVLTF

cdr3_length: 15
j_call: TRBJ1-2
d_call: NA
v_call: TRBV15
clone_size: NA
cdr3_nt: TGTGCCACCAGCAGCCGGGACTGGGGATCGAGCGGCTACACCTTC
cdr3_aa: CATSSRDWGSSGYTF

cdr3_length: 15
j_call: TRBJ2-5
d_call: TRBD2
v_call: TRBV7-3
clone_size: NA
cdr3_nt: TGTGCCAGCAGCGCGCGACTAGCTGGCGGAGAGACCCAGTACTTC
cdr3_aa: CASSARLAGGETQYF

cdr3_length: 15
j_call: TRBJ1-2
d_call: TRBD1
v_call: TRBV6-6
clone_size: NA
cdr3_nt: TGTGCCAGCAGTTACTTCGGGACAGGGACCTCTGGCTACACCTTC
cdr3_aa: CASSYFGTGTSGYTF

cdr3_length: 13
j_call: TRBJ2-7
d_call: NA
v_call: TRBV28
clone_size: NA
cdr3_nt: TGTGCCAGCAGATCGGGACTGAACTACGAGCAGTACTTC
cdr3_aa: CASRSGLNYEQYF

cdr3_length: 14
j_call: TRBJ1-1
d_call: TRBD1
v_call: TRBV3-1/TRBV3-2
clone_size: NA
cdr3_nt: TGTGCCAGCAGCCGGACAGGGGGTAGAACTGAAGCTTTCTTT
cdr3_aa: CASSRTGGRTEAFF

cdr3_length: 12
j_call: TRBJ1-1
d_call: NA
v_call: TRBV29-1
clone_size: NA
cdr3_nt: TGCAGCGTTTTGGAGCCGGGGGTTGTAGCTTTCTTT
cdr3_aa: CSVLEPGVVAFF

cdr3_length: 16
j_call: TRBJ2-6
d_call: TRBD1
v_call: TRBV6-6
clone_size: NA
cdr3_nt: TGTGCCAGCACTGACAGGGGGCGGGCTGGGGCCAACGTCCTGACTTTC
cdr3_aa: CASTDRGRAGANVLTF

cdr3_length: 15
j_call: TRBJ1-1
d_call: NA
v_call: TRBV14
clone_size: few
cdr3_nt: TGTGCCAGCAGCCAAGGAGCAGGGGTGAACACTGAAGCTTTCTTT
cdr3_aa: CASSQGAGVNTEAFF

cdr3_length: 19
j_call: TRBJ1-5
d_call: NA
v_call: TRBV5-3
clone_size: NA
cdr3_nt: TGTGCCAGAAGCGGGGGTTATATCGGACAGCCCACAAGCAATCAGCCCCAGCATTTT
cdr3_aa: CARSGGYIGQPTSNQPQHF

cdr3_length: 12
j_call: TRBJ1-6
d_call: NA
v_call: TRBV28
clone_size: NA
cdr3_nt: TGTGCCAGCCATCACCGGGATGTCCCCCTCCACTTT
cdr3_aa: CASHHRDVPLHF

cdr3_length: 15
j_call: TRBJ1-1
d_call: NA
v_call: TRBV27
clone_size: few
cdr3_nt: TGTGCCAGCAGGCCTCAAGGAGTCCGGGGCACTGAAGCTTTCTTT
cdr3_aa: CASRPQGVRGTEAFF

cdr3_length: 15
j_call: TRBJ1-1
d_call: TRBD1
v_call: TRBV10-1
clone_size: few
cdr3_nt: TGCGCCAGCAGTGACCGCAGGGGGGTGAACACTGAAGCTTTCTTT
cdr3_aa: CASSDRRGVNTEAFF